The entry below gives a single T cell receptor beta chain sequence along with its context. This clonotype was counted between two and nine times. Its binding antigen is unknown. No clone much larger than this one lies a single base away; base qualities are absent. This sample stems from a study of T cell repertoires in cytomegalovirus infection (dated by TCRdb to the late 2010s). As for the study more broadly: Peptide stimulations targeted recently identified HLA-C-restricted CMV epitopes, whose presentation resists viral immunomodulation, together with well-studied HLA-B-restricted epitopes. Because public TCR beta signatures pointed to carriage of CMV infection together with the matching HLA type, the HLA type of each donor mattered for the analysis. Here is what the overall study found, with its caveats: In the ex vivo response, HLA-C-restricted CMV-specific TCR beta clonotypes were dominant, and in two of eight donors the single most frequent clonotype came from this HLA-C-restricted group. Carriers of CMV infection plus the relevant HLA type were discriminated by the cumulative frequency of public TCR beta family members in the study cohort and in an independent roughly 380-donor cohort.

V ends up 5 bases short and J 2 bases short, with an unmatched junction base count of 3. Counted from cysteine to phenylalanine, this CDR3 has 14 amino acids. Left in the record is the CDR3 DNA by itself, 42 bases read in frame from the first base. In the germline V gene, CDR1 corresponds to MNHEY and CDR2 to SVGEGT. The sequencing machine was an Illumina HiSeq 1500. TCRdb applied fastp at Q25 and MiXCR to the public reads, then kept only in-frame beta chains. Merged by CDR3 protein, the rows form single entries marked with the most common genes and DNA. Within this sample are about 920,000 distinct CDR3 sequences, with less than 35% of them counted one time only. 11% to 15% of the sample rests with the top ten. What this sample's treatment or condition label stands for: in vitro stimulation with specific CMV peptide epitopes to enrich CMV-specific T cells.

This receptor was obtained from a human donor in good health (CMV status not recorded). Some clones in this sample may be carry-over from other donors' samples. The source material was cultured CD8+ T cells from PBMCs, sampled from culture after CMV antigen stimulation. The chain couples TRBV6-2 or TRBV6-3 to TRBJ2-1, with 7 bases in between that match TRBD1. The encoded CDR3 is CASSEGAPYNEQFF. The nucleotides are TGTGCCAGCAGTGAGGGGGCACCCTACAATGAGCAGTTCTTC.